These 3 T cell receptor beta chains share one sample of origin, sequenced in a study of T-cell reconstitution after alpha-beta-depleted transplantation in children. The authors prepared the TCRbeta library with unique molecular identifiers. Each CDR3 protein gets one entry after TCRdb re-called the PCR reads with MiXCR. The table records 170,000 or so distinct CDR3 sequences, about 6.8% of them present only once. This material consisted of PBMCs from the stem cell graft donor, taken from the stem cell graft. The receptors come from a human donor who donated a stem cell graft to a child with Wiskott-Aldrich syndrome.

This clonotype has ten or more counts. In nucleotides, the CDR3 is TGCAGTGCTGAGAATCGACCGGGGCAAGAGACCCAGTACTTC. As protein: CSAENRPGQETQYF. This chain links TRBV20-1 with TRBJ2-5, with D possibly matching TRBD2 (5 bases). The CDR3 loop spans 14 amino acids. Germline CDR1 reads DFQATT; CDR2 reads SNEGSKA (reference sequence). Trimming took off 5 bases at V and 2 bases at J, with 15 bases between the two ends.

This clonotype was found many times. The rearrangement links TRBV9 to TRBJ2-5, with D possibly matching TRBD2 (6 bases). V was clipped by 2 bases and J by 1 base, with 27 bases between them. The germline V gene encodes CDR1 SGDLS and CDR2 YYNGEE. This CDR3 is built from 20 residues. As DNA, the CDR3 is TGTGCCAGCAGCGTGTCTTCCCCAGGAGGAGGGACTCAAAGCCAAGAGACCCAGTACTTC. It yields the protein CASSVSSPGGGTQSQETQYF.

This clonotype was seen ten or more times. This chain connects TRBV6-5 to TRBJ2-3; no reliable D call. The CDR3 length is 14 residues. V lost 4 bases and J 3 bases, leaving 11 bases between the germline ends. Germline V gene sequence: CDR1 MNHEY, CDR2 SVGAGI. CDR3 in amino acids: CASSSVLGTDTQYF. Here the CDR3 DNA reads TGTGCCAGCAGTTCAGTCCTCGGGACAGATACGCAGTATTTT.